This TCR beta chain was captured by sequencing in a study of vaccination and CD4 T cells after COVID-19. Study overall: Nasal swab PCR had shown SARS-CoV-2 positivity in the convalescent patients (roughly 9 mild cases, one severe case). No peptide, an HIV-1 Nef pool, or a CEFX pool was what each control culture received.

V lost 0 bases and J lost 2, with 10 bases in between. The germline V gene has CDR1 SGHRS and CDR2 YFSETQ. There are 15 residues in the CDR3. About this clonotype: What it binds is unknown.

The Oncomine TCR Beta short-read assay sequenced DNA from cultured CD4+ T cells. From the PCR reads, TCRdb called clonotypes with MiXCR, one entry per CDR3 protein. The repertoire holds fewer than 5,500 distinct CDR3 sequences, with approximately 48% as singletons. As for treatment: roughly 10-day PBMC culture with coronavirus spike peptide pools or control peptides (ViraFEST assay). Medium was half-exchanged with fresh IL-2 medium on days 3 and 7. The sequencing sample was made of CD4+ T cells from blood, cultured in vitro. The TCR was taken from a human donor who had recovered from COVID-19. This chain joins TRBV5-1 and TRBJ2-3; D may be TRBD2 (5 bases). In DNA form, the CDR3 reads TGCGCCAGCAGCTTGGCGAGCGGCCCCACAGATACGCAGTATTTT. This codes for CASSLASGPTDTQYF. The complete variable domain, with remaining parts taken from reference TRBV5-1 and TRBJ2-3, reads KAGVTQTPRYLIKTRGQQVTLSCSPISGHRSVSWYQQTPGQGLQFLFEYFSETQRNKGNFPGRFSGRQFSNSRSEMNVSTLELGDSALYLCASSLASGPTDTQYFGPGTRLTVL.